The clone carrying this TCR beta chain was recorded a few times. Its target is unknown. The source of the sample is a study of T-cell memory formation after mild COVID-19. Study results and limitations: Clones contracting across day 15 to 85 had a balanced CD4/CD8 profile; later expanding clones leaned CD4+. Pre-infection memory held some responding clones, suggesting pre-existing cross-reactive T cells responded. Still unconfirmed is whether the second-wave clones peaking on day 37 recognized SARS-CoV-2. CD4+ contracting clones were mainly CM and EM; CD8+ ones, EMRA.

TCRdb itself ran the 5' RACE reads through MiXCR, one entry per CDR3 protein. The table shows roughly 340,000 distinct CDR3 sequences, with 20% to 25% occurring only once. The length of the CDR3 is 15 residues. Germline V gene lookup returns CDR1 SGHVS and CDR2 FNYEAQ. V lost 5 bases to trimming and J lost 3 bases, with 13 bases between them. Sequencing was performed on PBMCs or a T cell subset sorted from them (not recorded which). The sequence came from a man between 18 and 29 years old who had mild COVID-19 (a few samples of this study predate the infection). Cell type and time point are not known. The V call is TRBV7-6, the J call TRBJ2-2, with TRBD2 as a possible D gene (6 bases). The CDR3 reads CASSGSWGDTGELFF. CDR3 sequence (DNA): TGTGCCAGCAGCGGGAGTTGGGGGGACACCGGGGAGCTGTTTTTT.